This TCR beta chain is drawn from a study of spatial heterogeneity in lung cancer. The time point denotes: sample taken at primary tumor resection. The input material, whole RNA from tumor, nontumor lung or frozen PBMC, was sequenced unsorted. This clonotype was seen a handful of times. Individually, TCR cDNA molecules were each labelled with a unique molecular identifier. MiXCR, run by TCRdb on the 5' RACE reads, gives a single entry per CDR3 protein. The sample contains 65,000 to 85,000 distinct CDR3 sequences, about 20% of which appear only once. The TCR originated in a male donor with early-stage non-small cell lung cancer. The specimen was PBMCs, collected at surgery.

CDR3 amino acids: CSARVEQGTETQYF. CDR3 DNA sequence: TGCAGTGCTAGGGTCGAGCAGGGAACAGAGACCCAGTACTTC. V and J are TRBV20-1 and TRBJ2-5; a weak D match, TRBD1 (5 bases). Deletions cut 3 bases from V and 4 bases from J, with 15 bases between. The CDR3 loop spans 14 amino acids. Germline CDR1 reads DFQATT; CDR2 reads SNEGSKA (reference sequence).